Listed below are T cell receptor beta chains from one sample, sequenced in a study of tumor and adjacent non-tumor tissue in lung cancer. TCRdb recomputed calls from the multiplex PCR reads with MiXCR, one row per CDR3 protein. The top ten clones hold around 19% of a sample with about 100,000 distinct CDR3 sequences, 65% of them seen once. Sequencing input: distant non-tumor lung tissue. The receptors originated from a man under 40 with non-small cell lung cancer. Both conserved end residues are part of each CDR3.

j_gene,v_gene,CDR3aa
TRBJ2-7,TRBV7-8,CASSSRRLAACEQYF
TRBJ1-5,TRBV6-1,CASSEIVGGGGQPQHF
TRBJ2-5,TRBV28,CASSSGQGFGETQYF
TRBJ2-1,TRBV29-1,CSVSRTVNNEQFF
TRBJ2-1,TRBV6-5,CASSYSPVLAPSGLQLF
TRBJ1-1,TRBV6-5,CASRMVGGSTEAFF
TRBJ2-7,TRBV14,CASSHQRGGSYEHYF
TRBJ2-7,TRBV6-6,CASSQYRDATYEQYF
TRBJ2-3,TRBV20-1,CSTRGAGGPSDTQYF
TRBJ2-1,TRBV12-3/TRBV12-4,CASSYRTSGENEQFF
TRBJ1-3,TRBV20-1,CSASDPSSGNTIYF
TRBJ1-6,TRBV11-2,CASSLDSATYNSSLHF
TRBJ2-3,TRBV20-1,CSAHSPVTSGNTDTEYF
TRBJ1-6,TRBV6-2/TRBV6-3,CGSRTGTGTNSPLHF
TRBJ2-7,TRBV20-1,CSARDPGQGPYEQYF
TRBJ2-7,TRBV5-1,CASSLGSGGTEQYF
TRBJ1-5,TRBV11-2,CASSLGDNELQHF
TRBJ1-3,TRBV7-2,CASSATGNTIYF
TRBJ1-5,TRBV4-1,CASSQGGTGNQPQHF
TRBJ2-1,TRBV29-1,CCAYRDGYNEQFF
TRBJ2-5,TRBV11-2,CASSLDWLQRGIQCF
TRBJ2-7,TRBV29-1,CSASLGRATYEQYF
TRBJ1-2,TRBV7-2,CASTPGEKLGYTF
TRBJ2-3,TRBV4-1,CASNPRGQGNTQYF
TRBJ2-7,TRBV11-2,CACSLDVRVQYF
TRBJ2-1,TRBV11-2,CASSFVGTGRSNEQFF
TRBJ1-2,TRBV4-1,CASSRDRSYGYTF
TRBJ2-3,TRBV20-1,CSAPSGGSNTQYF
TRBJ2-5,TRBV6-5,CASSYSTDPETQYF
TRBJ2-7,TRBV4-1,CASSQDRWSSYEQYF
TRBJ1-6,TRBV11-2,CASSFSDMGSPLHF
TRBJ2-3,TRBV6-5,CVSSYGAGTDTLYF
TRBJ2-1,TRBV20-1,CSANPTSGGLNEQSF
TRBJ2-2,TRBV11-3,CGSSPGQGNTGELFF
TRBJ2-3,TRBV6-2/TRBV6-3,CASSLQGTTDTQYF
TRBJ1-4,TRBV20-1,CSARAGAGEKLFF
TRBJ1-2,TRBV20-1,CSARESGRGVGGYTF
TRBJ2-3,TRBV4-3,CTSSQGSVIRRDMQYF
TRBJ2-7,TRBV4-1,CASSRAGTAYSYEQYF
TRBJ2-5,TRBV24-1,CATSDLHRGNEETQYF
TRBJ2-5,TRBV19,CASSVSLAGQETQYF
TRBJ2-1,TRBV6-5,CASSYSPVPAPSGLQFF
TRBJ2-2,TRBV11-1,CACSLSPQGTGGLFF
TRBJ2-7,TRBV20-1,CSTSATHYEQYF
TRBJ2-5,TRBV12-3/TRBV12-4,CTCSFVISGEETQYF
TRBJ2-3,TRBV6-2/TRBV6-3,CASSYVGRADTQYF
TRBJ2-2,TRBV29-1,CGVRLAGGRTGELFF
TRBJ1-3,TRBV29-1,CSVEDRTANTRYF